The 18 T cell receptor beta chains below were found in one sample sequenced in a study of T-cell reconstitution after alpha-beta-depleted transplantation in children. During its preparation, the TCRbeta library received unique molecular identifiers. Each CDR3 protein gets one entry after TCRdb re-called the PCR reads with MiXCR. Here the sample spans about 540,000 distinct CDR3 sequences, roughly 18% being singletons. The sample consisted of PBMCs from the stem cell graft donor, taken from the stem cell graft. The receptors here all came from a human donor who donated a stem cell graft to a child with acute lymphoblastic leukemia.

The chain recombines TRBV7-2 with TRBJ2-2; the match to TRBD2 covers 8 bases. From germline, CDR1 is SGHTA and CDR2 FQGNSA. The CDR3 covers 17 residues. J gave up 2 bases and V 3 bases, and 8 bases lay outside the gene matches. This CDR3 is CASSFHYAGGNTGELFF. The DNA of the CDR3 is TGTGCCAGCAGCTTCCATTACGCGGGAGGAAACACCGGGGAGCTGTTTTTT. The whole variable domain, remainder taken from reference TRBV7-2 and TRBJ2-2, is GAGVSQSPSNKVTEKGKDVELRCDPISGHTALYWYRQSLGQGLEFLIYFQGNSAPDKSGLPSDRFSAERTGGSVSTLTIQRTQQEDSAVYLCASSFHYAGGNTGELFFGEGSRLTVL.

The sample holds a few counts of this clonotype. The chain has TRBV7-6 and TRBJ2-1, with D perhaps matching TRBD2 (6 bases). CDR1 and CDR2 (germline): SGHVS, FNYEAQ. The CDR3 sequence is 13 residues long. V lost 4 bases and J 9 bases, leaving 13 bases between the germline ends. CDR3 protein: CASSSPGTSEQFF. CDR3 sequence (DNA): TGTGCCAGCAGCTCCCCCGGGACTTCTGAGCAGTTCTTC.

The rearrangement joins TRBV20-1 to TRBJ2-7; 10 positions match TRBD2. In germline, CDR1 is DFQATT, CDR2 SNEGSKA (reference sequence). The V and J ends lost 5 bases and 3 bases, in that order; junction bases with no gene match: 7. This CDR3 comprises 14 residues. This CDR3 is CSACGLAANYEQYF. The CDR3 DNA sequence: TGCAGTGCTTGTGGACTAGCGGCAAACTACGAGCAGTACTTC.

The chain uses TRBV20-1 and TRBJ1-2, with D unclear. Germline lookup yields CDR1 DFQATT and CDR2 SNEGSKA (reference sequence). Trimming left V 2 bases short and J 0 bases short, with 4 bases between. The CDR3 is 12 residues long. The CDR3 DNA reads TGCAGTGCTAGATGGGCTAACTATGGCTACACCTTC. Its translation: CSARWANYGYTF.

The V and J genes are TRBV18 and TRBJ1-1; D is possibly TRBD1 (5 bases). Trimming stripped 3 bases from V and 5 bases from J, with 13 bases between. Germline CDR1 and CDR2: KGHSH and LQKENI. This CDR3 has 14 amino acids. The CDR3 sequence: CASSPNRKGTEAFF. Here the CDR3 DNA reads TGTGCCAGCTCACCCAATAGAAAGGGGACTGAAGCTTTCTTT.

This clonotype was counted between two and nine times. This rearrangement joins TRBV14 to TRBJ2-3; 14 bases align to TRBD2. This CDR3 has 18 residues. Germline CDR1 reads SGHDN; CDR2 reads FVKESK. Trimming removed 3 bases from V and 4 bases from J; junction bases left unmatched: 9. In DNA form, the CDR3 reads TGTGCCAGCAGCCAGATTGGACTAGCGGGAGGCAGCGCAGATACGCAGTATTTT. It is translated as CASSQIGLAGGSADTQYF.

A few counts support this clonotype. The rearrangement joins TRBV30 to TRBJ2-7; D might be TRBD1 or TRBD2, each matching 5 bases. This CDR3 comprises 13 residues. The germline V and J ends were trimmed by 0 bases and 6 bases, with 12 bases remaining between them. Per germline, CDR1 GTSNPN and CDR2 SVGIG (reference sequence). Here the CDR3 reads CAWSVLSGLEQYF. CDR3 DNA sequence: TGTGCCTGGAGTGTATTATCGGGGCTCGAGCAGTACTTC.

The genes are TRBV9 and TRBJ1-5; D is perhaps TRBD1 (5 bases). Trimming cost V 4 bases and J 8 bases, with 19 bases left between them. The CDR3 sequence is 15 residues long. Looked up from germline, CDR1 is SGDLS and CDR2 is YYNGEE. The CDR3 is CASSPGLGLSEPQHF. The DNA of the CDR3 is TGTGCCAGCAGCCCAGGGTTAGGGTTGTCGGAGCCCCAGCATTTT.

The CDR3 protein is CASSEWAGARNSPLHF. Here the CDR3 DNA reads TGTGCCAGCAGTGAATGGGCAGGGGCACGGAATTCACCCCTCCACTTT. The rearrangement links TRBV25-1 to TRBJ1-6; a weak D match, TRBD1 (6 bases). The CDR3 consists of 16 residues. Germline assignment: CDR1 MGHDK and CDR2 SYGVNS. The V and J ends lost 1 base and 7 bases respectively, with 14 bases between them.

This clonotype was seen more than once but under ten times. The CDR3 bases are TGTGCCAGCAGCGCAGGGGCCGGACGCTACAATGAGCAGTTCTTC. It translates to CASSAGAGRYNEQFF. The J gene is TRBJ2-1, the V gene TRBV7-6; TRBD1 is a possible D gene (6 bases). From germline, CDR1 is SGHVS and CDR2 FNYEAQ. Trimming shortened V by 5 bases and J by 3 bases, and 14 bases separated the two germline ends. This CDR3 is 15 amino acids long.

This clonotype was seen ten or more times. The rearrangement uses TRBV7-6 and TRBJ2-5, with D hard to call. Germline CDR1 reads SGHVS; CDR2 reads FNYEAQ. The V end lost 2 bases, the J end lost 3 bases, and 10 bases lay between the germline ends. This CDR3 is 14 amino acids long. The DNA for the CDR3 is TGTGCCAGCAGCTTACTTGGGCTAGAAGAGACCCAGTACTTC. Its protein is CASSLLGLEETQYF.

This chain joins TRBV5-5 and TRBJ1-4; D call uncertain. Germline lookup yields CDR1 SGHKS and CDR2 YYEKEE (reference sequence). The CDR3 has 16 residues. Trimming cost V 3 bases and J 0 bases, with 12 bases left between them. The CDR3 protein is CASSWPDGATNEKLFF. The CDR3 coding sequence is TGTGCCAGCAGCTGGCCCGACGGTGCAACTAATGAAAAACTGTTTTTT. Filled out from reference TRBV5-5 and TRBJ1-4, the complete variable domain reads DAGVTQSPTHLIKTRGQQVTLRCSPISGHKSVSWYQQVLGQGPQFIFQYYEKEERGRGNFPDRFSARQFPNYSSELNVNALLLGDSALYLCASSWPDGATNEKLFFGSGTQLSVL.

The chain employs TRBV12-3 or TRBV12-4 and TRBJ2-6, with 7 positions matching TRBD1. The J segment lost 0 bases and the V segment lost 5 bases, leaving 10 bases of the junction unmatched. This CDR3 spans 18 amino acids. In DNA, the CDR3 is TGTGCCAGCAGTCCCTACCAACAGGGGCGCTCTGGGGCCAACGTCCTGACTTTC. Its protein product is CASSPYQQGRSGANVLTF.

This clonotype came up a few times. This chain uses TRBV24-1 with TRBJ2-1; 9 bases map to TRBD1. This CDR3 region has 17 residues. Germline trimming cut 3 bases from V and 7 bases from J; bases unmatched to any gene: 12. CDR1 and CDR2 from the germline V gene are KGHDR and SFDVKD. The CDR3 spells CATSDLGRQGGLNEQFF. The DNA for the CDR3 is TGTGCCACCAGTGATCTAGGGCGACAGGGGGGATTAAATGAGCAGTTCTTC.

The J gene is TRBJ2-2, the V gene TRBV27; D gene unclear. The germline CDR1 and CDR2 sequences are MNHEY and SMNVEV (reference sequence). This CDR3 contains 15 residues. V gave up 1 base and J gave up 5 bases, with 11 bases separating them. As DNA, the CDR3 is TGTGCCAGCAGTTTATACGTAACGGGTACCGGGGAGCTGTTTTTT. This sequence encodes CASSLYVTGTGELFF.

The rearrangement joins TRBV5-1 to TRBJ2-1; 9 positions agree with TRBD2. CDR3 size: 16 residues. Per germline, CDR1 SGHRS and CDR2 YFSETQ. The V gene end was trimmed by 5 bases and the J gene end by 7 bases; junction bases not matched to a gene: 13. The CDR3 DNA is TGCGCCAGCAGGCACGGGGTAGCGGGAGCGGGGAATGAGCAGTTCTTC. This sequence encodes CASRHGVAGAGNEQFF.

The chain couples TRBV10-1 to TRBJ2-7, with a possible D match to TRBD1 (6 bases). This CDR3 has 13 residues. The germline CDR1 and CDR2 sequences are WNHNN and SYGVQD (reference sequence). V lost 2 bases, J lost 11 bases, and 16 bases lay in between. The CDR3 loop reads CASSETKQGKEYF. The CDR3 DNA reads as TGCGCCAGCAGTGAGACAAAACAGGGAAAGGAGTACTTC.

This clonotype came up a few times. The gene calls are TRBV4-1 and TRBJ1-1, with a tentative D call TRBD1 (6 bases). Germline V gene lookup returns CDR1 MGHRA and CDR2 YSYEKL. The CDR3 sequence is 15 residues long. The V and J ends lost 0 bases and 0 bases respectively, with 8 bases between them. CDR3 nucleotide sequence: TGCGCCAGCAGCCAAGACACAGGGCTGAACACTGAAGCTTTCTTT. Encoded protein: CASSQDTGLNTEAFF.